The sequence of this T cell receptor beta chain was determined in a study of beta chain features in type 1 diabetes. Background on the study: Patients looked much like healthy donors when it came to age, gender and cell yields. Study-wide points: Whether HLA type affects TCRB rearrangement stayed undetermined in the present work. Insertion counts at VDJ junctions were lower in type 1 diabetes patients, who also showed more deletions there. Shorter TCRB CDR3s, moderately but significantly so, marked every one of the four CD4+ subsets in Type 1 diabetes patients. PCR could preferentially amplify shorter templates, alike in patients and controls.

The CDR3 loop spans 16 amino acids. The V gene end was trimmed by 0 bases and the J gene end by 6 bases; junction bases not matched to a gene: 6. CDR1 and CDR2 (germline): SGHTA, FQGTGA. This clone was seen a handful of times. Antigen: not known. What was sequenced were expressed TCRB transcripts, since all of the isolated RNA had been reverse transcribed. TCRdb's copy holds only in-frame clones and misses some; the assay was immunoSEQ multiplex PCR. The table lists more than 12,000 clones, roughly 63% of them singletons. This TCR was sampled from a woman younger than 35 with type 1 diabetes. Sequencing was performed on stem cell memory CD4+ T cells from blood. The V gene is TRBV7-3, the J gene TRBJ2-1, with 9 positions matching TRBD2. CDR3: CASSLTKLAGVNEQFF. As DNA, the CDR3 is TGTGCCAGCAGCTTAACGAAGTTAGCGGGAGTCAATGAGCAGTTCTTC.